These 3 T cell receptor beta chains were sequenced from one sample in a study of T cell changes during pregnancy in multiple sclerosis (dated by TCRdb to between 2018 and 2020). Library preparation used the immunoSEQ multiplex PCR assay. What TCRdb holds here is the immuneACCESS table cut down to in-frame rearrangements. Part of the clones is not present; checked against another copy, under half of the missing clones reflect an unresolved V gene, and the others are unexplained. This sample holds some 40,000 clones; 90% to 95% were observed only once. The ten largest clones take up about 0.38% of the sample. Source: CD4+ T cells from peripheral blood mononuclear cells, taken after pregnancy. These receptors came from a female donor with multiple sclerosis, enrolled in a pregnancy study.

The count of this clone is one. The rearrangement joins TRBV4-1 to TRBJ1-1; TRBD1 matches 10 bases. The trim removed 3 bases at V and 4 bases at J, leaving 5 bases unmatched. The germline CDR1 and CDR2 sequences are MGHRA and YSYEKL. The CDR3 is made up of 15 amino acids. CDR3 region: CASSQERQGATEAFF. The CDR3 bases are TGCGCCAGCAGCCAGGAGCGACAGGGGGCCACTGAAGCTTTCTTT.

V gene TRBV7-3 combines with J gene TRBJ2-2, with D possibly matching TRBD1 (6 bases). The V and J ends lost 2 bases and 1 base respectively, with 11 bases between them. The CDR3 has 16 amino acids. CDR1 and CDR2 (germline): SGHTA, FQGTGA. The DNA of the CDR3 is TGTGCCAGCAGCTTACTCACAGGGATGAACACCGGGGAGCTGTTTTTT. Translated, it gives CASSLLTGMNTGELFF. Looking up the rest from reference TRBV7-3 and TRBJ2-2 gives the full variable domain: GAGVSQTPSNKVTEKGKYVELRCDPISGHTALYWYRQSLGQGPEFLIYFQGTGAADDSGLPNDRFFAVRPEGSVSTLKIQRTERGDSAVYLCASSLLTGMNTGELFFGEGSRLTVL.

This sequence joins TRBV5-4 and TRBJ2-2; 13 nucleotides align to TRBD2. This CDR3 is 17 amino acids long. The J segment lost 0 bases and the V segment lost 5 bases, leaving 4 bases of the junction unmatched. Per the germline V gene, CDR1 is SGHNT and CDR2 is YYREEE (reference sequence). Here the CDR3 DNA reads TGTGCCAGCAGAAACGGGACTAGCGGGGCGAACACCGGGGAGCTGTTTTTT. Its protein is CASRNGTSGANTGELFF.